This passage covers 24 T cell receptor beta chains from one sample sequenced in a study of human T cells and chemical hapten exposure. TCRdb re-called the RACE reads through MiXCR, storing one row per CDR3 protein. The profile shows tens of thousands of distinct CDR3 sequences, roughly 10% of them singletons. Time point defined: pre-sensitization, week 0. Treatment described: therapeutic diphenylcyclopropenone sensitization with weekly scalp DPC. The sequenced sample was whole blood, obtained in connection with sensitization to the hapten diphenylcyclopropenone (DPC). The receptors come from a woman in her 40s with alopecia areata. Some clones in this sample may be carry-over from other donors' samples.

There are many counts of this clonotype. The chain recombines TRBV11-2 with TRBJ1-5; D unresolved. This CDR3 comprises 13 residues. Germline CDR1 is SGHAT and CDR2 is FQNNGV. The V end lost 1 base, the J end lost 7 bases, and 8 bases lay between the germline ends. For the CDR3, the DNA is TGTGCCAGCAGCTTAGGAGGGCAGCAGCCCCAGCATTTT. Translating gives CASSLGGQQPQHF.

This clonotype came up many times. V usage is TRBV20-1 and J usage is TRBJ2-3, with no clear D. The CDR3 is made up of 11 amino acids. With 5 bases removed from V and 2 bases from J, the gap between germline ends came to 5 bases. Germline V gene data show CDR1 as DFQATT and CDR2 as SNEGSKA (reference sequence). CDR3: CSAQHTDTQYF. DNA for the CDR3: TGCAGTGCTCAACACACAGATACGCAGTATTTT.

The rearrangement links TRBV29-1 to TRBJ2-1; 11 bases match TRBD2. The junction had 4 bases not matched to a gene; V was cut back by 2 bases and J by 4 bases. This CDR3 is 15 amino acids long. The germline gives CDR1 SQVTM, CDR2 ANQGSEA. The DNA of the CDR3 is TGCAGCGTTGAACGGACTAGCGGGCCGTACAATGAGCAGTTCTTC. Encoded protein: CSVERTSGPYNEQFF.

In this sample, this clonotype turned up many times. CDR3 in DNA: TGTGCCTGGAGTATACAGACAGGGAGGACTGATCAGCCCCAGCATTTT. Amino acids: CAWSIQTGRTDQPQHF. The chain combines TRBV30 with TRBJ1-5; 7 bases are shared with TRBD1. Germline CDR1 and CDR2: GTSNPN and SVGIG (reference sequence). The V and J ends lost 2 bases and 5 bases, in that order; junction bases with no gene match: 12. The CDR3 is 16 amino acids.

The chain joins TRBV29-1 to TRBJ2-7; D is tentatively TRBD1 or TRBD2 (5 bases each). The V end lost 4 bases, the J end lost 2 bases, and 12 bases lay between the germline ends. Germline CDR1 reads SQVTM; CDR2 reads ANQGSEA. The CDR3 extends over 13 amino acids. The CDR3 loop is CSVGQGVTYEQYF. The CDR3, as DNA: TGCAGCGTTGGGCAGGGAGTTACCTACGAGCAGTACTTC.

This clonotype appeared a few times. The chain joins TRBV14 to TRBJ2-6; TRBD1 matches 10 bases. The CDR3 consists of 15 residues. Germline V gives CDR1 SGHDN, CDR2 FVKESK. V shed 3 bases and J 11 bases; nucleotides not matched to a gene: 7. The CDR3 sequence: CASSQAATGGDVLTF. The DNA of the CDR3 is TGTGCCAGCAGCCAGGCTGCGACAGGGGGCGACGTCCTGACTTTC.

This clonotype was seen only a few times. This chain connects TRBV20-1 to TRBJ2-3; 12 bases line up with TRBD1. J was trimmed by 3 bases and V by 6 bases; bases with no gene match: 10. Looked up from germline, CDR1 is DFQATT and CDR2 is SNEGSKA (reference sequence). The CDR3 covers 16 residues. CDR3 residues: CSASPGTGGKTDTQYF. The DNA for the CDR3 is TGCAGTGCAAGTCCCGGGACAGGGGGCAAGACAGATACGCAGTATTTT.

The V call is TRBV9, the J call TRBJ2-7; 13 bases agree with TRBD2. The ends lost 3 bases at V and 6 bases at J; junction bases unmatched: 6. Germline CDR1 SGDLS, CDR2 YYNGEE. CDR3 length equals 15 residues. The DNA for the CDR3 is TGTGCCAGCAGCGCAAGACTAGCGGGGGGTGGCGAGCAGTACTTC. As protein: CASSARLAGGGEQYF.

The rearrangement uses TRBV5-1 and TRBJ2-5; 7 bases map to TRBD2. With 5 bases clipped from V and 1 base from J, the junction kept 5 bases outside the gene matches. The CDR3 is made up of 14 amino acids. Per germline, CDR1 SGHRS and CDR2 YFSETQ. CDR3 protein: CASRASGSQETQYF. The CDR3 DNA reads TGCGCCAGCAGGGCTAGCGGCAGCCAAGAGACCCAGTACTTC.

This clonotype has a count of ten or more. The V and J genes are TRBV18 and TRBJ1-2; D is ambiguous. The CDR3 runs to 13 residues. Germline-derived CDR1 and CDR2 are KGHSH and LQKENI. V gave up 0 bases and J gave up 4 bases, with 6 bases separating them. DNA of the CDR3: TGTGCCAGCTCACCACCAGCCACCTATGGCTACACCTTC. Encoded protein: CASSPPATYGYTF. Based on the CDR3 plus reference TRBV18 and TRBJ1-2, the full variable domain is NAGVMQNPRHLVRRRGQEARLRCSPMKGHSHVYWYRQLPEEGLKFMVYLQKENIIDESGMPKERFSAEFPKEGPSILRIQQVVRGDSAAYFCASSPPATYGYTFGSGTRLTVV.

This clonotype occurred many times. This chain links TRBV11-2 with TRBJ1-4, with 8 nucleotides matching TRBD1. Unmatched junction bases numbered 6, after V lost 2 bases and J lost 4 bases. The CDR3 consists of 16 residues. Germline CDR1 reads SGHAT; CDR2 reads FQNNGV. The CDR3 DNA sequence: TGTGCCAGCAGCTTATCGTGGACAGGGAATAATGAAAAACTGTTTTTT. As protein: CASSLSWTGNNEKLFF.

This clonotype was found many times. The gene calls are TRBV7-9 and TRBJ2-1, with 13 bases lining up with TRBD2. The CDR3 consists of 15 residues. CDR1 and CDR2 (germline): SEHNR, FQNEAQ (reference sequence). The V and J ends lost 5 bases and 6 bases, in that order; junction bases with no gene match: 4. CDR3 nucleotide sequence: TGTGCCAGCAGCCTGACTAGCGGGGGGCCCAATGAGCAGTTCTTC. Translating it yields CASSLTSGGPNEQFF.

In this sample, this clonotype turned up many times. The chain carries TRBV10-2 and TRBJ2-1; 7 nucleotides agree with TRBD2. This CDR3 comprises 14 residues. The V and J ends lost 7 bases and 6 bases, in that order; junction bases with no gene match: 9. Germline lookup yields CDR1 WSHSY and CDR2 SAAADI. The CDR3 here is CASNGLGNFNEQFF. CDR3 sequence (DNA): TGCGCCAGCAACGGACTAGGAAACTTCAATGAGCAGTTCTTC.

This clonotype showed up just a few times. The V gene is TRBV7-7, the J gene TRBJ2-2, with D tentatively TRBD2 (6 bases). Germline loops: CDR1 SSHAT, CDR2 FNYEAQ (reference sequence). Deletions cut 5 bases from V and 5 bases from J, with 15 bases between. This CDR3 comprises 15 residues. The DNA of the CDR3 is TGTGCCAGCAGCCGCTACGGGAGTGGGACCGGGGAGCTGTTTTTT. Amino acids: CASSRYGSGTGELFF. Complete variable domain (other parts from reference TRBV7-7 and TRBJ2-2): GAGVSQSPRYKVTKRGQDVTLRCDPISSHATLYWYQQALGQGPEFLTYFNYEAQPDKSGLPSDRFSAERPEGSISTLTIQRTEQRDSAMYRCASSRYGSGTGELFFGEGSRLTVL.

This clonotype was picked up many times. The V and J genes are TRBV3-1 and TRBJ2-7; tentatively, D is TRBD2 (6 bases). The germline V gene has CDR1 LGHDT and CDR2 YNNKEL (reference sequence). The CDR3 sequence is 14 residues long. V was trimmed by 5 bases and J by 7 bases, leaving 18 bases between them. The CDR3: CASSSRGTSGEQYF. In nucleotides, the CDR3 is TGTGCCAGCAGCTCCCGCGGGACGTCGGGGGAGCAGTACTTC.

This clonotype was recorded at least ten times. The chain joins TRBV18 to TRBJ1-1, with D unresolved. The CDR3 consists of 14 residues. The V gene lost 3 bases and the J gene lost 0 bases, with 8 bases spanning the gap. Germline lookup yields CDR1 KGHSH and CDR2 LQKENI. The chain's CDR3 is CASSPEALNTEAFF. CDR3 DNA: TGTGCCAGCTCACCGGAGGCCCTGAACACTGAAGCTTTCTTT.

This clonotype was seen many times. The chain links TRBV9 to TRBJ2-7, with D possibly being TRBD1 (6 bases). The V end lost 4 bases, the J end lost 6 bases, and 17 bases lay between the germline ends. The germline V gene has CDR1 SGDLS and CDR2 YYNGEE. This CDR3 has 14 residues. The CDR3 DNA sequence: TGTGCCAGCAGCCCGCGACCCAGGGGTACCGAGCAGTACTTC. Translated, it gives CASSPRPRGTEQYF. The whole variable domain, filled in from reference TRBV9 and TRBJ2-7, reads DSGVTQTPKHLITATGQRVTLRCSPRSGDLSVYWYQQSLDQGLQFLIQYYNGEERAKGNILERFSAQQFPDLHSELNLSSLELGDSALYFCASSPRPRGTEQYFGPGTRLTVT.

This clonotype appeared a few times. This chain joins TRBV7-2 and TRBJ2-4; D gene uncertain. Germline V gives CDR1 SGHTA, CDR2 FQGNSA. The V end lost 5 bases, the J end lost 8 bases, and 13 bases lay between the germline ends. The CDR3 spans 13 residues. CDR3 loop: CASSPGLFDIQYF. The CDR3, as DNA: TGTGCCAGCAGCCCCGGGCTTTTTGACATTCAGTACTTC. Full variable domain (rest looked up from reference TRBV7-2 and TRBJ2-4): GAGVSQSPSNKVTEKGKDVELRCDPISGHTALYWYRQSLGQGLEFLIYFQGNSAPDKSGLPSDRFSAERTGGSVSTLTIQRTQQEDSAVYLCASSPGLFDIQYFGAGTRLSVL.

This clonotype was detected ten times or more. This chain connects TRBV24-1 to TRBJ2-5; the D gene could be TRBD1 or TRBD2 (5 bases each). Trimming shortened V by 3 bases and J by 4 bases, and 11 bases separated the two germline ends. This CDR3 has 14 amino acids. Germline V gene sequence: CDR1 KGHDR, CDR2 SFDVKD. CDR3 nucleotides: TGTGCCACCAGTGATCCTCGTGGGGGAGAGACCCAGTACTTC. It specifies CATSDPRGGETQYF.

In this sample, this clonotype turned up a few times. CDR3 DNA sequence: TGTGCCAGCAGCGTAGCGGTCAGCCTAGGGGAGACCCAGTACTTC. Its protein is CASSVAVSLGETQYF. The genes are TRBV9 and TRBJ2-5; D gene uncertain. CDR3 length: 15 amino acids. Trimming removed 0 bases at V and 5 bases at J, with 14 bases between. Germline assignment: CDR1 SGDLS and CDR2 YYNGEE.

This clonotype was counted a few times. CDR3 region: CASSVGSPGELFF. The CDR3 DNA reads TGTGCCAGCAGCGTAGGTTCCCCCGGGGAGCTGTTTTTT. The V and J genes are TRBV9 and TRBJ2-2; no clear D. The CDR3 has 13 residues. Germline CDR1 reads SGDLS; CDR2 reads YYNGEE. V dropped 0 bases and J dropped 6 bases, with 6 bases sitting between them.

This chain joins TRBV5-4 and TRBJ2-7; 9 nucleotides line up with TRBD1. Germline values: CDR1 SGHNT, CDR2 YYREEE (reference sequence). This CDR3 spans 15 amino acids. Losses at the gene ends were 2 bases for V and 1 base for J; bases not matched to a gene: 4. In DNA, the CDR3 is TGTGCCAGCAGCTTATCGACAGGGGGATCCTACGAGCAGTACTTC. Its protein product is CASSLSTGGSYEQYF.

The chain employs TRBV3-1 and TRBJ2-7, with D tentatively TRBD2 (6 bases). Germline lookup yields CDR1 LGHDT and CDR2 YNNKEL (reference sequence). V was shortened by 0 bases and J by 2 bases, with 14 bases between the two germline ends. The CDR3 is 16 amino acids. The CDR3 reads CASSQDGSGVAYEQYF. The CDR3 region has the DNA TGTGCCAGCAGCCAAGATGGGTCGGGGGTAGCCTACGAGCAGTACTTC.

The J gene is TRBJ2-7, the V gene TRBV15; 7 nucleotides align to TRBD1. Germline V gives CDR1 LNHNV, CDR2 YYDKDF (reference sequence). With V trimmed by 0 bases and J by 1 base, 9 bases remained unmatched. The CDR3 contains 17 residues. The CDR3 reads CATSRDYGTVFSYEQYF. DNA for the CDR3: TGTGCCACCAGCAGAGACTACGGGACAGTCTTTTCCTACGAGCAGTACTTC.